The next 6 T cell receptor beta chains were all read from a single sample in a study of cytomegalovirus exposure and HLA in healthy donors. With 60 Vbeta and 13 Jbeta primers, the PCR was carried out. TCRdb's copy holds only in-frame clones and misses some; the assay was immunoSEQ multiplex PCR. The data hold approximately 170,000 clones, with around 85% observed a single time. The sequenced material came from PBMCs. The receptors stem from a human donor in good health.

This chain joins TRBV7-2 and TRBJ2-7, with 9 bases fitting TRBD1. Germline V gives CDR1 SGHTA, CDR2 FQGNSA. J was trimmed by 2 bases and V by 7 bases; bases with no gene match: 6. This CDR3 is built from 14 residues. CDR3 in DNA: TGTGCCAGCACCTCGGACAGGGGAGCCTACGAGCAGTACTTC. Residues: CASTSDRGAYEQYF.

A few counts support this clone. This chain links TRBV7-9 with TRBJ1-1; D is undetermined. Looked up from germline, CDR1 is SEHNR and CDR2 is FQNEAQ (reference sequence). The CDR3 has 12 amino acids. Trimming shortened V by 7 bases and J by 3 bases, and 9 bases separated the two germline ends. The CDR3 here is CASTRLHTEAFF. CDR3 nucleotides: TGTGCCAGCACCCGACTTCACACTGAAGCTTTCTTT. The full variable domain, with the rest looked up from reference TRBV7-9 and TRBJ1-1, is DTGVSQNPRHKITKRGQNVTFRCDPISEHNRLYWYRQTLGQGPEFLTYFQNEAQLEKSRLLSDRFSAERPKGSFSTLEIQRTEQGDSAMYLCASTRLHTEAFFGQGTRLTVV.

The chain recombines TRBV6-6 with TRBJ2-5; tentative D call: TRBD1 (6 bases). Trimming removed 5 bases from V and 5 bases from J, with 15 bases in between. Germline V gene data show CDR1 as MNHNY and CDR2 as SVGAGI (reference sequence). The CDR3 covers 14 residues. The CDR3 nucleotides read TGTGCCAGCAGTGCCCCGGGACAACCGGAGACCCAGTACTTC. Its translation: CASSAPGQPETQYF.

The V and J genes are TRBV5-6 and TRBJ2-1; perhaps TRBD2 as D (5 bases). This CDR3 is built from 12 residues. Germline V lookup: CDR1 SGHDT, CDR2 YYEEEE. V was shortened by 2 bases and J by 10 bases, with 10 bases between the two germline ends. CDR3 nucleotides: TGTGCCAGCAGCTTTGCCCGGGGAGAGCAGTTCTTC. Translation gives CASSFARGEQFF.

This clone showed up just a few times. The V and J genes are TRBV10-3 and TRBJ1-1; D is undetermined. CDR1 and CDR2 from the germline V gene are ENHRY and SYGVKD. V dropped 4 bases and J dropped 1 base, with 10 bases sitting between them. This CDR3 region has 14 residues. Here the CDR3 reads CAISAKPANTEAFF. The CDR3 bases are TGTGCCATCAGTGCGAAGCCCGCGAACACTGAAGCTTTCTTT.

The chain couples TRBV2 to TRBJ2-7; unclear D gene. Germline V gives CDR1 SNHLY, CDR2 FYNNEI. The CDR3 extends over 12 amino acids. V was cut by 8 bases and J by 0 bases, with 8 bases left in between. The CDR3, as DNA: TGTGCCAGCGTCCGTCGCTCCTACGAGCAGTACTTC. Translating it yields CASVRRSYEQYF.